This T cell receptor beta chain was observed in a study of T-cell memory formation after mild COVID-19. TCRdb redid the calling of the 5' RACE reads with MiXCR, one entry per CDR3 protein. The table shows more than 85,000 distinct CDR3 sequences, with 8.5% to 14% occurring only once. V lost 0 bases, J lost 6 bases, and 17 bases lay in between. The CDR3 spans 16 residues. Germline lookup yields CDR1 SGHKS and CDR2 YYEKEE (reference sequence). Study-wide results and caveats: Among CD4+ contracting clones, most were CM and EM, and CD8+ ones EMRA.

This clonotype has more than one count but fewer than ten. Its antigen is not identified. Material: PBMCs or a T cell subset sorted from them (not recorded which). This TCR was sampled from a man aged 18 to 35 who had mild COVID-19 (a few samples of this study predate the infection). Cell type and time point are not known. The gene calls are TRBV5-5 and TRBJ2-3; the D gene is possibly TRBD2 (6 bases). In nucleotides, the CDR3 is TGTGCCAGCAGCTTGGAAGCAGGGAGGTTCCGGGATACGCAGTATTTT. Translation gives CASSLEAGRFRDTQYF.